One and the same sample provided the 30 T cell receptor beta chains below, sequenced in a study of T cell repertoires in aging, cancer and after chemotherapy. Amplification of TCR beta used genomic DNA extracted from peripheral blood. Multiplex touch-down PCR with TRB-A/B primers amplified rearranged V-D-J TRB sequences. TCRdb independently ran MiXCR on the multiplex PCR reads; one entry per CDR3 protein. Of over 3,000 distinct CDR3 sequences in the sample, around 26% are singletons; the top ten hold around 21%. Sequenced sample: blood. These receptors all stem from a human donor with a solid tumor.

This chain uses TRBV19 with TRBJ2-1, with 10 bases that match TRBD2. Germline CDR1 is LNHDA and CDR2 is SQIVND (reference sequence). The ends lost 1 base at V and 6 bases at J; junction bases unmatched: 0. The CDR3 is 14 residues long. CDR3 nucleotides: TGTGCCAGTAGTATAGGACTAGCGGGCAATGAGCAGTTCTTC. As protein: CASSIGLAGNEQFF.

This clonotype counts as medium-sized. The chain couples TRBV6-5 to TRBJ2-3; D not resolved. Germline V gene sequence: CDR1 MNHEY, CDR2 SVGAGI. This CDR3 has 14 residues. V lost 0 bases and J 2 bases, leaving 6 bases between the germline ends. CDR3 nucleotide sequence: TGTGCCAGCAGTTACTCCCTCGACACAGATACGCAGTATTTT. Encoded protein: CASSYSLDTDTQYF.

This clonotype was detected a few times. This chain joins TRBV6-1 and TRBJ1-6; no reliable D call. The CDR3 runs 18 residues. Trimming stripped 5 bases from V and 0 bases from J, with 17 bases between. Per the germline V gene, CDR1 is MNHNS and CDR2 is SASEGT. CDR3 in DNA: TGTGCCAGCAGTATTCTGGGGTCCCCTAGCTCCTATAATTCACCCCTCCACTTT. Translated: CASSILGSPSSYNSPLHF.

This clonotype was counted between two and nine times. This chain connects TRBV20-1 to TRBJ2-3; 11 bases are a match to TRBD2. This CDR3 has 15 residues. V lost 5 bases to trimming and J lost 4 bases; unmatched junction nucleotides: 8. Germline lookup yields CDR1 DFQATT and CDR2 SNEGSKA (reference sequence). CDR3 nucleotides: TGCAGTGCTTCGACTAGCGGGGAGACGGCAGATACGCAGTATTTT. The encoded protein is CSASTSGETADTQYF.

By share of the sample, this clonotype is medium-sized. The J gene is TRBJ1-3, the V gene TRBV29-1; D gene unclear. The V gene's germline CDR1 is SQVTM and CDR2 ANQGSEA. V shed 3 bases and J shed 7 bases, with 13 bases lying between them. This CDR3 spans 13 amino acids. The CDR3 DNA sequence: TGCAGCGTTGATCCCGGGCAAGGGAACACCATATATTTT. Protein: CSVDPGQGNTIYF.

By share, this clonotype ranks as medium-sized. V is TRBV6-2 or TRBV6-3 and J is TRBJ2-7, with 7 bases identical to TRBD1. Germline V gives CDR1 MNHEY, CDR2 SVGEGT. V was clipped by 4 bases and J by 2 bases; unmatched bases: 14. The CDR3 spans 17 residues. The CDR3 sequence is CASSFRITGATTYEQYF. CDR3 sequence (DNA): TGTGCCAGCAGTTTCCGGATTACAGGGGCAACAACCTACGAGCAGTACTTC.

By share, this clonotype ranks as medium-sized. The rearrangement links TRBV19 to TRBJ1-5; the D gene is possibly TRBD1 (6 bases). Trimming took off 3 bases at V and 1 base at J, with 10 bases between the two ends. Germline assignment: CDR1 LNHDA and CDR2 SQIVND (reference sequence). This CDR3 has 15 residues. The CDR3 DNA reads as TGTGCCAGTAGTATGGTAGACAGGAGCAATCAGCCCCAGCATTTT. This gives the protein CASSMVDRSNQPQHF.

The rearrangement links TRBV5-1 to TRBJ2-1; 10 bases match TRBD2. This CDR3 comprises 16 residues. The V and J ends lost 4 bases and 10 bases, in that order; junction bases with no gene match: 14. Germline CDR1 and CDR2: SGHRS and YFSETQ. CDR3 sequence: CASSPELAGPQGEQFF. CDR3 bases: TGCGCCAGCAGCCCAGAACTAGCGGGGCCCCAGGGGGAGCAGTTCTTC.

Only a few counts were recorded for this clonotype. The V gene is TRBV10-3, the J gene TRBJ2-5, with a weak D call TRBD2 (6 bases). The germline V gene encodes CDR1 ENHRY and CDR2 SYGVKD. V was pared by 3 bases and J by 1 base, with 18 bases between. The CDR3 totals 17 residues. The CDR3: CAISDSGEVGAQETQYF. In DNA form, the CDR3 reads TGTGCCATCAGTGATTCGGGGGAAGTCGGGGCCCAAGAGACCCAGTACTTC.

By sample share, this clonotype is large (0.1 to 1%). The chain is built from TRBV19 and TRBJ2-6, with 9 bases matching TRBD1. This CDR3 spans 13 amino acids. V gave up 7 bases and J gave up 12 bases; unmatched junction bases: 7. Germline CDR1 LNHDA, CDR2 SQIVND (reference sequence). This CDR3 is CASMTRDRVVLTF. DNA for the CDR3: TGTGCCAGTATGACGAGGGACAGGGTCGTCCTGACTTTC.

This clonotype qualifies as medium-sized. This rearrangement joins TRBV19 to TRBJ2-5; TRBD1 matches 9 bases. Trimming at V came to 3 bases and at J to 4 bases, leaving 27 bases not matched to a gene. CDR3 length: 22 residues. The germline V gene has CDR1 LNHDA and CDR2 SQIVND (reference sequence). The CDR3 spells CASSIPPQLRPQDRGCPETQYF. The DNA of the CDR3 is TGTGCCAGTAGTATCCCCCCGCAACTCCGCCCCCAGGACAGGGGATGTCCAGAGACCCAGTACTTC.

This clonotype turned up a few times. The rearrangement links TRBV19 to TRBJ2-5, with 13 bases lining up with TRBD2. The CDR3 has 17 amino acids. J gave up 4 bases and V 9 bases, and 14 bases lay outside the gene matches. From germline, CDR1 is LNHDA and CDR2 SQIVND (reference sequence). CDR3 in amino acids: CASSRGLAGEAGETQYF. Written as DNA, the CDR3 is TGTGCCAGCAGCCGCGGACTAGCGGGGGAGGCGGGAGAGACCCAGTACTTC. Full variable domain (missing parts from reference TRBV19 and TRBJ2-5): DGGITQSPKYLFRKEGQNVTLSCEQNLNHDAMYWYRQDPGQGLRLIYYSQIVNDFQKGDIAEGYSVSREKKESFPLTVTSAQKNPTAFYLCASSRGLAGEAGETQYFGPGTRLLVL.

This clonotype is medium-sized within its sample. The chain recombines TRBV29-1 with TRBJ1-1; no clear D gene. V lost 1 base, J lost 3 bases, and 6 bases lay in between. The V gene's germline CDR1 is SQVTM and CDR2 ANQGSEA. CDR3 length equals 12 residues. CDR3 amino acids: CSVEGVDTEAFF. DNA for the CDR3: TGCAGCGTTGAAGGGGTCGACACTGAAGCTTTCTTT. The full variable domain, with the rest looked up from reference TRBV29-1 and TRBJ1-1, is SAVISQKPSRDICQRGTSLTIQCQVDSQVTMMFWYRQQPGQSLTLIATANQGSEATYESGFVIDKFPISRPNLTFSTLTVSNMSPEDSSIYLCSVEGVDTEAFFGQGTRLTVV.

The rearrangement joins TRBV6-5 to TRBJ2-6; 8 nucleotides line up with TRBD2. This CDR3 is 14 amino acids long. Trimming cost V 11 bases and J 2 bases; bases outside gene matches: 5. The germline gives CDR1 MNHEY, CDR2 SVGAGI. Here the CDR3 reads CACWRGAGANVLTF. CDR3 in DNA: TGTGCCTGTTGGCGGGGGGCTGGGGCCAACGTCCTGACTTTC.

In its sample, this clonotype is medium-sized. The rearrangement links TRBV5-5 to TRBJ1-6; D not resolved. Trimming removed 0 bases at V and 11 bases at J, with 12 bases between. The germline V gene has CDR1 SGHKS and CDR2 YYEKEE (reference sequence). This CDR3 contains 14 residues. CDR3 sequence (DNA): TGTGCCAGCAGCTTGGGGCAGTCTATAACACCCCTCCACTTT. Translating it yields CASSLGQSITPLHF.

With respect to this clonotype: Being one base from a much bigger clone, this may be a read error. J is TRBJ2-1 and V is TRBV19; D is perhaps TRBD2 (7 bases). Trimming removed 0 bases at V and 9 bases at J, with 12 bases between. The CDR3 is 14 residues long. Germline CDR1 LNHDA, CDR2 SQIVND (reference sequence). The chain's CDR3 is CASSIEGGAGEQFF. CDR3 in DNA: TGTGCCAGTAGTATAGAAGGGGGGGCCGGTGAGCAGTTCTTC.

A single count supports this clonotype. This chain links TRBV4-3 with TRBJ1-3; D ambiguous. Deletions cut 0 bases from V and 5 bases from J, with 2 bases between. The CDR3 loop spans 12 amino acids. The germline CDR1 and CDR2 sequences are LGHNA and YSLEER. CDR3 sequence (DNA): TGCGCCAGCAGCCAAGACCGAAACACCATATATTTT. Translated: CASSQDRNTIYF.

The CDR3 DNA reads TGTGTTAGCAGCTTGGCCGGGGCCGTGTACCAAGAGACCCAGTACTTC. Translating it yields CVSSLAGAVYQETQYF. This chain connects TRBV5-6 to TRBJ2-5; either TRBD1 or TRBD2 may fit D (5 bases each). This CDR3 comprises 16 residues. Germline CDR1 and CDR2: SGHDT and YYEEEE.

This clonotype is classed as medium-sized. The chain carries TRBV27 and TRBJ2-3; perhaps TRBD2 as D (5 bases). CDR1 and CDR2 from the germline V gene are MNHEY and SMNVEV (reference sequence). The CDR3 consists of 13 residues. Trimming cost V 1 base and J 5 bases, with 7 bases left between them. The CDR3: CASSLYRGDTQYF. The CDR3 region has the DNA TGTGCCAGCAGTTTATATCGGGGAGATACGCAGTATTTT.

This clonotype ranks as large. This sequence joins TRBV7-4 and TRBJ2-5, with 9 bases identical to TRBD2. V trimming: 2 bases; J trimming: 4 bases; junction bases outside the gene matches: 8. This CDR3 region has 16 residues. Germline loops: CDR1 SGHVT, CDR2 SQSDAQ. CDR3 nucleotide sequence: TGTGCCAGCAGCTTAAGGCTAGCGGGGATAGGAGAGACCCAGTACTTC. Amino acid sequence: CASSLRLAGIGETQYF.

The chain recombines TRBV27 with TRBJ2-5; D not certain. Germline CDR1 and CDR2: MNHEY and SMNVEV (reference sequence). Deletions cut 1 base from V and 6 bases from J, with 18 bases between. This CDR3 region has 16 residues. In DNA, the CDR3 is TGTGCCAGCAGTTTATTAGCCCCATTGGGCCCCAAGACCCAGTACTTC. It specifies CASSLLAPLGPKTQYF.

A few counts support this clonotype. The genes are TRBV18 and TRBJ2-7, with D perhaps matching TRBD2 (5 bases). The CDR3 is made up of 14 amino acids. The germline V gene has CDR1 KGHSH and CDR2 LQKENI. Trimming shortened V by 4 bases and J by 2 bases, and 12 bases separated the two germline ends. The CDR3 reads CASSQEGSTYEQYF. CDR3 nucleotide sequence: TGTGCCAGCTCACAAGAGGGTTCCACCTACGAGCAGTACTTC.

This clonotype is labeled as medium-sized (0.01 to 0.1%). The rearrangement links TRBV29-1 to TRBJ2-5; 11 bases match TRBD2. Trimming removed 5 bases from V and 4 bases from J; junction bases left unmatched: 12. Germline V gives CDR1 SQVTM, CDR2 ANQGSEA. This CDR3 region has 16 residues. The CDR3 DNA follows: TGCAGCGTTATAGCGGGGGGGCCTGAGATACTAGAGACCCAGTACTTC. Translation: CSVIAGGPEILETQYF.

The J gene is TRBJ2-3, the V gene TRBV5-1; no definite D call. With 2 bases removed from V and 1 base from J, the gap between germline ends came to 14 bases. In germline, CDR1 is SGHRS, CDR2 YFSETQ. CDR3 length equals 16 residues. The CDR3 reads CASSLPALSRTDTQYF. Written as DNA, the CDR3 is TGCGCCAGCAGCTTACCAGCCCTGTCCCGCACAGATACGCAGTATTTT.

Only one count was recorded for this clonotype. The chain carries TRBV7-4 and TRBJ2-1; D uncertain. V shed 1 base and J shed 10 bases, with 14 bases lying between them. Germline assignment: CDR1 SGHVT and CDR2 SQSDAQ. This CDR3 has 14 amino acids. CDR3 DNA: TGTGCCAGCAGCTTAGATGTATCCTCCTACGAGCAGTTCTTC. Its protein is CASSLDVSSYEQFF.

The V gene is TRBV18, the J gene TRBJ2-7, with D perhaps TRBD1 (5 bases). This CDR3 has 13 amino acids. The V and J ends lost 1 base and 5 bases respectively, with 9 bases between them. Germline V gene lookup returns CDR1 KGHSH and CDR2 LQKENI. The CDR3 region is CASSPQGSHEQYF. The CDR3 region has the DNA TGTGCCAGCTCACCACAGGGGTCCCACGAGCAGTACTTC.

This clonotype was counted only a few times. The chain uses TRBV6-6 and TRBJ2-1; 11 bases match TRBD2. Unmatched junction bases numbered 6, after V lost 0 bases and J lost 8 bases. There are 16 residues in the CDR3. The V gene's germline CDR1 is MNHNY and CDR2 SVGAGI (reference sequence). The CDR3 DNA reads TGTGCCAGCAGTTACTCGGGTAGCGGGGGGGGGGATGAGCAGTTCTTC. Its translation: CASSYSGSGGGDEQFF.

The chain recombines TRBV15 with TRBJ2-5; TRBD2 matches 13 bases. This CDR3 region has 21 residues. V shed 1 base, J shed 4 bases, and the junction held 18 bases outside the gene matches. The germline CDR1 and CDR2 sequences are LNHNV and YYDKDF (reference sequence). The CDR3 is CATSRGYGPGTSGESSETQYF. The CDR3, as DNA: TGTGCCACCAGCAGAGGATATGGTCCCGGGACTAGCGGGGAGTCGTCAGAGACCCAGTACTTC. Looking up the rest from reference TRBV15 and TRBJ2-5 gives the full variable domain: DAMVIQNPRYQVTQFGKPVTLSCSQTLNHNVMYWYQQKSSQAPKLLFHYYDKDFNNEADTPDNFQSRRPNTSFCFLDIRSPGLGDTAMYLCATSRGYGPGTSGESSETQYFGPGTRLLVL.

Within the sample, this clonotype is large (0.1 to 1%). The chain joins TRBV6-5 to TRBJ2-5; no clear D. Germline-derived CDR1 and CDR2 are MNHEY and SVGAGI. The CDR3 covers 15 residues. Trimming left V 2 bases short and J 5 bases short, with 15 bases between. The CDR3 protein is CASSYGYEERETQYF. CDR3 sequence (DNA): TGTGCCAGCAGTTACGGGTACGAGGAACGTGAGACCCAGTACTTC.

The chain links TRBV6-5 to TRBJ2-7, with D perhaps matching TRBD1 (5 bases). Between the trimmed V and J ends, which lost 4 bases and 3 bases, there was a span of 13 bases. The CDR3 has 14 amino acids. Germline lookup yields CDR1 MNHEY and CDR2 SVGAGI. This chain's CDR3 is CASSFSGMIYEQYF. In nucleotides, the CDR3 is TGTGCCAGCAGTTTTTCAGGGATGATCTACGAGCAGTACTTC.